The rows below give T cell receptor beta chains drawn from one sample of a study of blood T cell repertoires in COVID-19. The method was immunoSEQ multiplex PCR; TCRdb's version includes in-frame clones alone and lacks a portion of them. The sample consists of 100,000 to 150,000 clones, about 89% of them appearing once. The sample consisted of peripheral blood. The receptors shown here come from a man aged 55 to 70 with COVID-19, enrolled during active disease. Both conserved end residues are part of each CDR3.

TRBJ2-2 TRBV7-9 CASSPRSGDNTGELFF
TRBJ1-6 TRBV13 CASSFRVTGDSPLHF
TRBJ1-2 TRBV27 CASSLEGQGPRIYGYTF
TRBJ1-1 TRBV9 CASSVGQDEAFF
TRBJ1-5 TRBV27 CASSPGTGVQPQHF
TRBJ2-7 TRBV11-2 CASSLAARGGASYEQYF
TRBJ1-6 TRBV9 CASSVAVTGYNSPLHF
TRBJ1-1 TRBV27 CASSPYNTGGAEAFF
TRBJ1-5 TRBV3-1/TRBV3-2 CASSQGDRGFQPQHF
TRBJ1-1 TRBV19 CASSFLTSNTEAFF
TRBJ2-7 TRBV19 CASSTDRGGEQYF
TRBJ2-7 TRBV3-1/TRBV3-2 CASSQEIVSGGAYEQYF
TRBJ2-7 TRBV5-4 CASSLGGLAGYEQYF
TRBJ2-1 TRBV5-4 CASSPRVNEQFF
TRBJ1-2 TRBV7-8 CASSSETANNYGYTF
TRBJ2-5 TRBV11-2 CASSLGQNQETQYF
TRBJ2-3 TRBV7-3 CASSQMASGGADTQYF
TRBJ1-4 TRBV28 CASSLVATNEKLFF
TRBJ1-1 TRBV6-5 CASSYGDRMMNTEAFF
TRBJ1-5 TRBV10-3 CAISKLTAQGPQHF
TRBJ1-5 TRBV30 CAWSMVGGGNQPQHF
TRBJ2-7 TRBV14 CASSRDSQLGQYF
TRBJ1-1 TRBV10-3 CAISTGDTSTEAFF
TRBJ1-6 TRBV5-8 CASSLTGRPNSPLHF
TRBJ2-1 TRBV7-3 CASSRNRGGVNEQFF
TRBJ1-1 TRBV5-1 CASSFPDSWKLNTEAFF
TRBJ1-4 TRBV5-6 CASSSPPLGEKLFF
TRBJ2-7 TRBV27 CASSIKRGAVEQYF
TRBJ1-1 TRBV7-4 CASSLDRWVEAFF
TRBJ1-1 TRBV10-3 CAISHTGGAMNTEAFF
TRBJ1-5 TRBV27 CASSLSGGYQPQHF
TRBJ2-1 TRBV27 CASSFPGGSAWFF
TRBJ1-3 TRBV7-2 CASSSQTGYPSSGNTIYF
TRBJ2-5 TRBV5-1 CASSLAGGGIGVKETQYF
TRBJ1-2 TRBV10-2 CASRPGQGAVGYTF
TRBJ2-2 TRBV5-1 CASSLVPGVNTGELFF
TRBJ1-2 TRBV19 CASSMGTYGYTF
TRBJ2-3 TRBV30 CAWSVLAGGPDTQYF
TRBJ1-1 TRBV7-3 CASRVAPGDTEAFF
TRBJ1-2 TRBV7-8 CASSFRGEGGLGYTF
TRBJ1-2 TRBV6-5 CASSPTGGGDGYTF
TRBJ1-5 TRBV2 CASSPREPPILGQPQHF
TRBJ2-7 TRBV6-4 CASSEREGYEQYF
TRBJ2-5 TRBV7-6 CASSLSGAGETQYF
TRBJ1-2 TRBV11-3 CASSTRQDTNYGYTF
TRBJ1-2 TRBV4-3 CASSQVSTDNYGYTF
TRBJ1-2 TRBV5-1 CASRTPAGYGYTF
TRBJ2-5 TRBV15 CATSRGTSSQETQYF
TRBJ1-2 TRBV19 CASSIDSSYGYTF
TRBJ1-1 TRBV7-9 CASSLPGRNTEAFF
TRBJ2-7 TRBV7-9 CASSPPGQIGYEQYF
TRBJ2-7 TRBV6-1 CASREMEGDEQYF
TRBJ2-1 TRBV6-2/TRBV6-3 CASSYYRVLAGGMAYNEQFF
TRBJ1-2 TRBV18 CASSPPSVNYGYTF
TRBJ2-2 TRBV2 CASGGQGAGELFF
TRBJ1-6 TRBV3-1/TRBV3-2 CASSQEAGPISPLHF
TRBJ2-2 TRBV5-1 CASSLTTTGTGELFF
TRBJ2-6 TRBV6-5 CASTLSSGANVLTF
TRBJ1-6 TRBV5-6 CASSLPARNSPLHF